The 20 T cell receptor beta chains listed next were all sequenced from one sample in a study of blood T cell repertoires in COVID-19 (TCRdb year 2020). Receptors were amplified or captured by the immunoSEQ multiplex PCR assay. The table was pulled from immuneACCESS by TCRdb, which kept in-frame rearrangements only. Such tables lose some clones; where checked, under half of the loss comes from unresolved V genes, and the rest has no known cause. This sample is represented by about 80,000 clones; roughly four fifths of them were singletons. The ten largest clones add up to about 12% of the sample. Sequenced input: peripheral blood. The receptors were gathered from an elderly man with acute or convalescent COVID-19.

CDR3 coding DNA: TGTGCCAGCAGCCAAGTCCAGGGGGTGTACGAGCAGTACTTC. Residues: CASSQVQGVYEQYF. V usage is TRBV3-1 (or the pseudogene TRBV3-2) and J usage is TRBJ2-7, with 7 bases aligning to TRBD1. The CDR3 runs 14 residues. Germline assignment: CDR1 LGHDT and CDR2 YNNKEL (reference sequence). Trimming cost V 1 base and J 4 bases; bases outside gene matches: 4.

This chain links TRBV27 with TRBJ1-6; D call uncertain. CDR1 is MNHEY and CDR2 is SMNVEV in the germline V gene (reference sequence). Trimming shortened V by 1 base and J by 0 bases, and 13 bases separated the two germline ends. The CDR3 covers 18 residues. The CDR3 spells CASSLLGPKSSYNSPLHF. CDR3 DNA sequence: TGTGCCAGCAGTTTATTGGGCCCCAAGAGCTCCTATAATTCACCCCTCCACTTT.

V is TRBV7-6 and J is TRBJ2-6; D perhaps matches TRBD2 (5 bases). CDR1 and CDR2 (germline): SGHVS, FNYEAQ. CDR3 length: 17 amino acids. Trimming stripped 0 bases from V and 3 bases from J, with 12 bases between. The CDR3 region is CASSLAAGSYGANVLTF. In DNA form, the CDR3 reads TGTGCCAGCAGCTTAGCGGCGGGCTCTTATGGGGCCAACGTCCTGACTTTC. Filled out from reference TRBV7-6 and TRBJ2-6, the complete variable domain reads GAGVSQSPRYKVTKRGQDVALRCDPISGHVSLYWYRQALGQGPEFLTYFNYEAQQDKSGLPNDRFSAERPEGSISTLTIQRTEQRDSAMYRCASSLAAGSYGANVLTFGAGSRLTVL.

The gene calls are TRBV7-3 and TRBJ2-1; 7 positions match TRBD1. The CDR3 covers 16 residues. V was clipped by 0 bases and J by 3 bases; unmatched bases: 5. CDR1 and CDR2 from the germline V gene are SGHTA and FQGTGA. The CDR3 nucleotides are TGTGCCAGCAGCTTAACGTGGGACAGAGACTACAATGAGCAGTTCTTC. It specifies CASSLTWDRDYNEQFF.

The gene calls are TRBV14 and TRBJ1-2, with 7 bases aligning to TRBD1. Trimming at V came to 0 bases and at J to 2 bases, leaving 3 bases not matched to a gene. The V gene's germline CDR1 is SGHDN and CDR2 FVKESK. CDR3 length equals 15 residues. The CDR3 bases are TGTGCCAGCAGCCAAGATGAGGGACAGAACTATGGCTACACCTTC. Its protein is CASSQDEGQNYGYTF.

This clone was seen once. The J gene is TRBJ2-1, the V gene TRBV4-2; 7 nucleotides agree with TRBD2. Germline loops: CDR1 LGHNA, CDR2 YNFKEQ. The CDR3 extends over 15 amino acids. V was pared by 0 bases and J by 9 bases, with 8 bases of the junction left unmatched. CDR3 coding DNA: TGTGCCAGCAGCCAAGATGCCTCGGCTAGCGGTGAGCAGTTCTTC. Protein sequence: CASSQDASASGEQFF.

This rearrangement joins TRBV15 to TRBJ2-2; 9 bases line up with TRBD2. The CDR3 length is 15 residues. With V trimmed by 8 bases and J by 0 bases, 4 bases remained unmatched. CDR1 LNHNV and CDR2 YYDKDF come from the germline V gene (reference sequence). CDR3 amino acids: CATVASGANTGELFF. The CDR3 DNA reads TGTGCCACCGTTGCTAGCGGGGCGAACACCGGGGAGCTGTTTTTT.

This rearrangement joins TRBV9 to TRBJ1-3; TRBD1 matches 8 bases. The CDR3 is made up of 16 amino acids. Germline CDR1 reads SGDLS; CDR2 reads YYNGEE. The V and J ends lost 3 bases and 0 bases, in that order; junction bases with no gene match: 5. CDR3 residues: CASSARTGPSGNTIYF. CDR3 coding DNA: TGTGCCAGCAGCGCCCGGACAGGGCCCTCTGGAAACACCATATATTTT. Supplemented by reference TRBV9 and TRBJ1-3, the full variable domain reads DSGVTQTPKHLITATGQRVTLRCSPRSGDLSVYWYQQSLDQGLQFLIQYYNGEERAKGNILERFSAQQFPDLHSELNLSSLELGDSALYFCASSARTGPSGNTIYFGEGSWLTVV.

The sample holds one count of this clone. V is TRBV29-1 and J is TRBJ1-1, with a possible D match to TRBD1 (6 bases). Germline CDR1 is SQVTM and CDR2 is ANQGSEA. There are 13 residues in the CDR3. Trimming took 3 bases from V and 5 from J, leaving 13 bases between them. The CDR3: CSVDLRGRTEAFF. Written as DNA, the CDR3 is TGCAGCGTTGATTTGCGGGGGCGGACTGAAGCTTTCTTT.

The CDR3 spells CASSFRTVGRELFF. Written as DNA, the CDR3 is TGTGCCAGCAGTTTCCGGACAGTCGGTCGGGAGCTGTTTTTT. The chain carries TRBV27 and TRBJ2-2, with D tentatively TRBD1 (6 bases). The ends were cut back, 3 bases at V and 9 bases at J, with 14 bases in the middle. This CDR3 contains 14 residues. In germline, CDR1 is MNHEY, CDR2 SMNVEV (reference sequence).

This sequence joins TRBV25-1 and TRBJ2-2, with unresolved D. This CDR3 is 14 amino acids long. Trimming shortened V by 5 bases and J by 1 base, and 8 bases separated the two germline ends. Per the germline V gene, CDR1 is MGHDK and CDR2 is SYGVNS. The CDR3, as DNA: TGTGCCAGCAGTCTAGTAGGGAACACCGGGGAGCTGTTTTTT. Amino acids: CASSLVGNTGELFF.

This chain joins TRBV4-1 and TRBJ1-2, with 7 bases identical to TRBD1. CDR3 length: 15 residues. The germline V gene encodes CDR1 MGHRA and CDR2 YSYEKL. V lost 1 base, J lost 8 bases, and 10 bases stayed unmatched. The chain's CDR3 is CASSQGDRARGGYTF. The DNA for the CDR3 is TGCGCCAGCAGCCAAGGGGACAGAGCTCGGGGAGGCTACACCTTC.

The chain carries TRBV4-1 and TRBJ1-2; the match to TRBD1 covers 9 bases. Trimming cost V 2 bases and J 8 bases; bases outside gene matches: 9. The CDR3 extends over 15 amino acids. Germline values: CDR1 MGHRA, CDR2 YSYEKL. CDR3 DNA sequence: TGCGCCAGCAGCCAACGAGAAGGACAGGGGCGCGGCTACACCTTC. This translates into CASSQREGQGRGYTF.

There are a few counts of this clone. This chain joins TRBV5-6 and TRBJ2-1; 7 nucleotides align to TRBD1. Germline lookup yields CDR1 SGHDT and CDR2 YYEEEE. CDR3 length: 12 residues. The ends lost 4 bases at V and 15 bases at J; junction bases unmatched: 10. CDR3 sequence reads: CASSGTGQLRFF. The DNA of the CDR3 is TGTGCCAGCAGCGGGACGGGACAGTTAAGGTTCTTC.

V and J are TRBV6-5 and TRBJ1-1; 7 nucleotides line up with TRBD1. CDR3 length equals 14 residues. Germline V gene sequence: CDR1 MNHEY, CDR2 SVGAGI. Trimming at V came to 2 bases and at J to 7 bases, leaving 7 bases not matched to a gene. For the CDR3, the DNA is TGTGCCAGCAGTTACGGGGGACAGACCCTTGAAGCTTTCTTT. The encoded protein is CASSYGGQTLEAFF.

Concerning this clone: Other DNA sequences within the sample encode an identical CDR3. The rearrangement uses TRBV11-3 and TRBJ2-6; D unresolved. The CDR3 has 15 residues. The V and J ends lost 1 base and 0 bases respectively, with 4 bases between them. Germline CDR1 SGHNT, CDR2 YENEEA. This chain's CDR3 is CASSLGASGANVLTF. In DNA form, the CDR3 reads TGTGCCAGCAGCTTAGGGGCCTCTGGGGCCAACGTCCTGACTTTC.

This clone was counted a single time. The genes are TRBV11-2 and TRBJ2-3; D remains unclear. The germline V and J ends were trimmed by 2 bases and 3 bases, with 6 bases remaining between them. The CDR3 sequence is 13 residues long. Germline V gene data show CDR1 as SGHAT and CDR2 as FQNNGV. In nucleotides, the CDR3 is TGTGCCAGCAGCTTACAGACTACAGATACGCAGTATTTT. Protein: CASSLQTTDTQYF.

This clone was found a few times. The rearrangement links TRBV4-1 to TRBJ2-5; TRBD2 matches at 12 bases. This CDR3 contains 18 residues. J lost 5 bases, V lost 0 bases, and 10 bases had no gene match. Germline V gene sequence: CDR1 MGHRA, CDR2 YSYEKL. The chain's CDR3 is CASSQDTSGGTASETQYF. As DNA, the CDR3 is TGCGCCAGCAGCCAAGATACTAGCGGGGGGACCGCAAGCGAGACCCAGTACTTC.

This chain uses TRBV18 with TRBJ1-2; D is uncertain. This CDR3 spans 13 amino acids. CDR1 is KGHSH and CDR2 is LQKENI in the germline V gene. V lost 2 bases and J 4 bases, leaving 8 bases between the germline ends. The CDR3 sequence: CASSPAGSYGYTF. CDR3 sequence (DNA): TGTGCCAGCTCACCAGCGGGTTCCTATGGCTACACCTTC.

The CDR3 DNA reads as TGTGCCAGCAGCCGGACAGGGTCGTACCATCAGCCCCAGCATTTT. Translation gives CASSRTGSYHQPQHF. V is TRBV5-6 and J is TRBJ1-5; TRBD1 matches 8 bases. CDR1 is SGHDT and CDR2 is YYEEEE in the germline V gene. CDR3 length: 15 amino acids. The junction had 8 bases not matched to a gene; V was cut back by 4 bases and J by 5 bases.